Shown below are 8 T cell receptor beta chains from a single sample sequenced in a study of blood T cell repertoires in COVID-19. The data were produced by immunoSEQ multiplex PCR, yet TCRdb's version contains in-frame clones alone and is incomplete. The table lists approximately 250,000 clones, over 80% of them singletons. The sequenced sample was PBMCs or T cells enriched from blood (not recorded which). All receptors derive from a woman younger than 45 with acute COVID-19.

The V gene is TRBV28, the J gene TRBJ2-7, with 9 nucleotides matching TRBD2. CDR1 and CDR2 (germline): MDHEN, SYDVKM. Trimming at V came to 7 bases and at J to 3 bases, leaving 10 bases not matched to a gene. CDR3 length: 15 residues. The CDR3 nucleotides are TGTGCCAGCAAGTTGGGTGGGACTAGCAGCTACGAGCAGTACTTC. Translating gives CASKLGGTSSYEQYF.

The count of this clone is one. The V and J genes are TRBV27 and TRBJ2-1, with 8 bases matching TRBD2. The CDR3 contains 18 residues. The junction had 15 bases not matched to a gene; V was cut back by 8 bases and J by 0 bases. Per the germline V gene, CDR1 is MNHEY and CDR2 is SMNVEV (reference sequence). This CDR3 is CASAAGTSYISSYNEQFF. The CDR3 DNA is TGTGCCAGCGCGGCCGGGACTAGTTATATTAGCTCCTACAATGAGCAGTTCTTC.

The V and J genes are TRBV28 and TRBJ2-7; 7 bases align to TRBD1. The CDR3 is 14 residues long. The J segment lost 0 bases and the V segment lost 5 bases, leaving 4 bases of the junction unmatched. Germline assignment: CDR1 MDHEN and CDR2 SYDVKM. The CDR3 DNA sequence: TGTGCCAGCAGTCCGACAGGGATCTCCTACGAGCAGTACTTC. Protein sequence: CASSPTGISYEQYF.

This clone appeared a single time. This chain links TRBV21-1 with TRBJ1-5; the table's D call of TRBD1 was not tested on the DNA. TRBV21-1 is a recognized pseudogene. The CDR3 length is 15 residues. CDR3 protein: CASSNQQGGNQPQHF. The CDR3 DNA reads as TGTGCCAGCAGCAACCAACAGGGTGGCAATCAGCCCCAGCATTTT.

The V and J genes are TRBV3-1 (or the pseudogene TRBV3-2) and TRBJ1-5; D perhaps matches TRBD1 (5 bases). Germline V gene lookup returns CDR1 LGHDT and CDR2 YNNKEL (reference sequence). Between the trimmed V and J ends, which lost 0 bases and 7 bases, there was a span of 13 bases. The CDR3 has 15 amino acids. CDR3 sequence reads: CASSQDPQGGQPQHF. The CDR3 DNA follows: TGTGCCAGCAGCCAAGATCCCCAGGGTGGGCAGCCCCAGCATTTT.

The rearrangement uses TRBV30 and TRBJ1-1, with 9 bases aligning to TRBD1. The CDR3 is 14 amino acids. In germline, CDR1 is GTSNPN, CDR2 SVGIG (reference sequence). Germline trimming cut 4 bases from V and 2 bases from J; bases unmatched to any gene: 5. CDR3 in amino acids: CAWTQGARNTEAFF. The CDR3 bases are TGTGCCTGGACACAGGGGGCCCGTAACACTGAAGCTTTCTTT. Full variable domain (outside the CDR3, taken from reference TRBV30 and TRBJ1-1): SQTIHQWPATLVQPVGSPLSLECTVEGTSNPNLYWYRQAAGRGLQLLFYSVGIGQISSEVPQNLSASRPQDRQFILSSKKLLLSDSGFYLCAWTQGARNTEAFFGQGTRLTVV.

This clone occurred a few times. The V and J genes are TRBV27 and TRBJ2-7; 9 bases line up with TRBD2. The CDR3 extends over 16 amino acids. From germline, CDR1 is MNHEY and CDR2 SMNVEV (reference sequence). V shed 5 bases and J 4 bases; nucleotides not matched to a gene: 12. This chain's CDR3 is CASSSISGSRIYEQYF. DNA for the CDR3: TGTGCCAGCAGTAGTATTAGCGGGAGTAGGATTTACGAGCAGTACTTC.

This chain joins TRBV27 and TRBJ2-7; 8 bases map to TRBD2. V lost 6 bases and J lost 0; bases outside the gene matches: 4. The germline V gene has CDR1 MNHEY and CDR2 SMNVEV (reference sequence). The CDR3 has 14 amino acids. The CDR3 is CASRAGTSSYEQYF. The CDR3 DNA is TGTGCCAGCAGGGCCGGGACTAGCTCCTACGAGCAGTACTTC.